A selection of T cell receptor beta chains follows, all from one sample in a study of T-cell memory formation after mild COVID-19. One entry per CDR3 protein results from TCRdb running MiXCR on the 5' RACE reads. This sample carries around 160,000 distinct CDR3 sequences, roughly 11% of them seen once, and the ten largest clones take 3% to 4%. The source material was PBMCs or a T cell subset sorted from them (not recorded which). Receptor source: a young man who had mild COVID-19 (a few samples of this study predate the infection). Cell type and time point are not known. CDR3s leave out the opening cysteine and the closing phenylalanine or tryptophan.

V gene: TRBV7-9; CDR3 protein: ASMRGLRGEMNTEAF
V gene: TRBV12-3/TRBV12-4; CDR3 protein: ASSLVPPGNEAF
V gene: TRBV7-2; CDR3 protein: ASSSRGQQKLF
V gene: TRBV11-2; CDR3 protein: ASSLELGRAVDTQY
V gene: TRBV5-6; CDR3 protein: ASSFVSSYEQY
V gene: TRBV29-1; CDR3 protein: SVEAGGRETQY
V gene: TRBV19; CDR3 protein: ASSDRGGIDTQY
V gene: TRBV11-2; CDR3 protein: ASSFTGAKNIQY
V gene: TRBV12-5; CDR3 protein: ASGLVIGGGSTDTQY
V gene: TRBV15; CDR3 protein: ATSFRGTGELF
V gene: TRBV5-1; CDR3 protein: ASSSALGNEKLF
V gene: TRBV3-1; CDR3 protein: ASSQGDRDAGEQY
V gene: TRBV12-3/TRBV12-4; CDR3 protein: ASSFGVTEAF
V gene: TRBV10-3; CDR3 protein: AISESRGGNTEAF
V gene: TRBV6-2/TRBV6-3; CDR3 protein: ASRHGATEAF
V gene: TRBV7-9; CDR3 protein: ASSSRQNEKLF
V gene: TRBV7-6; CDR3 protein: ASSINQETQY
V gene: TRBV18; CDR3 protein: ASSLRGVYAGASLGSEQF
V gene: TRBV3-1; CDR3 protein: ASSQAAPGGYT
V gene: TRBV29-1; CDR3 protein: SVEIGNQPQH
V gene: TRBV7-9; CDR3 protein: ASSPIPTTEVF
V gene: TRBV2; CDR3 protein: ASSLDQPQH
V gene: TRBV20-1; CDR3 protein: SARQGATGTQY
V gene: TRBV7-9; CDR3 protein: ASSLGDRAYGYT
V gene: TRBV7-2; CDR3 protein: ASEHPGPAF
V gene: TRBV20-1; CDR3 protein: SARRDSNQPQH
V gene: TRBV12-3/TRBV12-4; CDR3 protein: ASTLTGAETQY
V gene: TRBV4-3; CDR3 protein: ASSQAVPSATDTQY
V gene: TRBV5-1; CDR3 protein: ASSLGLAGADTQY
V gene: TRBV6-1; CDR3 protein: ASRRIGREAF
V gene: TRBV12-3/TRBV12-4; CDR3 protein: ASSLRVRNEQF
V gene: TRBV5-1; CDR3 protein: ASSLAEAWETQY
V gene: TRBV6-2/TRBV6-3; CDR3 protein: ASSYRSETAAF
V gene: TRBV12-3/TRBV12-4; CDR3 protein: ASSFGGTYGYT
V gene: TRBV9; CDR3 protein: ASSVVPGPDYEQY
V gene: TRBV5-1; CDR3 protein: ASSLIGGIGYGYT
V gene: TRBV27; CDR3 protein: ASSTPTGGLH
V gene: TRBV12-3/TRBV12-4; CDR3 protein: ASSWRGNTIY
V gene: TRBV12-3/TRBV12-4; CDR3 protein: ASSTDGTNEKLF
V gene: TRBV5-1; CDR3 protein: ASSRAWNTEAF
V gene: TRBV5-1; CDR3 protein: ASSLAQGPEQY
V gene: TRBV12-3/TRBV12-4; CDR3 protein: ASSFQATYGYT
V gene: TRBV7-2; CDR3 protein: ASSLVSDEQY
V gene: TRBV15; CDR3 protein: ATSRGTDTQY
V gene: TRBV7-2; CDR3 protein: ASSLLPWGDGSNQPQH
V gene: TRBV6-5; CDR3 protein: ASRTGRGSQPQH
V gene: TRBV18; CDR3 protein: ASSPSLQNTVAF
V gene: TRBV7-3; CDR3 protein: ASSRRANLAGGQNEQF
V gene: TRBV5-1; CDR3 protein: ASSLASTGELF
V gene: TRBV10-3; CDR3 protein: AIKGRGDTEAF